This T cell receptor (beta chain) was recorded in a study of CD8 T cells in ankylosing spondylitis (dated by TCRdb to the late 2010s). Regarding the study in general: To find TCR variants linked to disease, the study profiled T cell receptor beta repertoires in ankylosing spondylitis patients and healthy donors. The full study cohort comprised about 23 ankylosing spondylitis patients and 110 or so healthy donors. Peripheral blood samples were taken, and synovial fluid was additionally collected from ankylosing spondylitis patients.

The study at large found these results: Some TCR beta motif variants had previously been reported in synovial fluid and blood of reactive arthritis patients, which suggested common disease-initiation mechanisms. A TCR beta motif of eight highly homologous amino acid variants appeared characteristic of blood from ankylosing spondylitis patients. The disease-linked clones had a CD8+ phenotype and were found at relatively low frequencies in peripheral blood. According to the report, matched synovial fluid samples from ankylosing spondylitis patients were significantly enriched for the disease-linked clones.

This clonotype appeared a single time. Its antigen target is currently unknown. Per-base quality was not reported, and no clone a single base away is much larger than it. Sequencer: Illumina HiSeq 2500. Quantitative 5'-RACE with molecular barcodes was the method used to prepare the TCR beta libraries. The paper's data handling went like this. Disease-linked TCR variants were identified with a new computational method built on a probabilistic model of VDJ rearrangement. TCRdb reanalyzed the raw reads on its own, using fastp at Q25 for trimming and MiXCR for clone calling, and kept in-frame beta chains. Identical CDR3 proteins give one entry, which carries the most common genes and DNA. The V and J calls, along with clone size, are taken from TCRdb and not from the paper's own processing. The sample table holds about 360,000 distinct CDR3 sequences, of which approximately 22% were seen once. The ten largest clones capture approximately 14% of the sample.

After removal of 5 bases from V and 6 bases from J, the junction retains 12 bases not matched to a gene. From a lookup of the germline V gene, CDR1 and CDR2 are SGHAT and FQNNGV. The CDR3 numbers 17 residues from cysteine through phenylalanine. CDR3 DNA is the only sequence kept; it has 51 bases, read in frame from the first base. This clonotype originated in a male donor with ankylosing spondylitis or in good health (not recorded which). The sequencing input was blood, either unsorted or a sorted T cell fraction (not recorded which). The V and J segments used are TRBV11-2 and TRBJ2-1, with TRBD1 identical over 11 junction bases. This receptor carries the CDR3 CASSHRDRGAWGNEQFF. The sequence in DNA is TGTGCCAGCAGCCACCGGGACAGGGGGGCCTGGGGCAATGAGCAGTTCTTC.